A selection of T cell receptor beta chains follows, all from one sample in a study of PD-1 blockade in classical Hodgkin lymphoma. This table comes from immunoSEQ multiplex PCR, and its TCRdb copy is limited to in-frame clones, with some not included. The sample carries thousands of clones, less than 80% recorded once. The source material was peripheral blood mononuclear cells (PBMCs), sampled at baseline. These receptor sequences come from a human donor with classical Hodgkin lymphoma. Each CDR3 is given with its conserved first and last residue. Each record gives: clone size, D gene, J gene, V gene, CDR3 DNA, CDR3 protein. A D gene is named only where the DNA matches it firmly. Part of the rows lack a size; the others show once, few, many or a class for expanded clones.

once | . | TRBJ2-3 | TRBV5-4 | TGTGCCAGCAGCTTGGAACCCACAGATACGCAGTATTTT | CASSLEPTDTQYF
. | TRBD1 | TRBJ2-1 | TRBV10-3 | TGTGCCATCAGTTCTACCGGGACAGGGACTACAAAGCAGTTCTTC | CAISSTGTGTTKQFF
medium-sized | TRBD2 | TRBJ2-1 | TRBV4-2 | TGTGCCAGCAGCCAAGCAGGTGGCGGGAGTGAGCAGTTCTTC | CASSQAGGGSEQFF
. | . | TRBJ1-2 | TRBV6-5 | TGTGCCAGCAGTTACAAAGACCCCGCCTCCTATGGCTACACCTTC | CASSYKDPASYGYTF
. | . | TRBJ2-7 | TRBV5-4 | TGTGCCAGCAGCTTGTGGGTAGCTCCCCACGAGCAGTACTTC | CASSLWVAPHEQYF
. | . | TRBJ2-1 | TRBV29-1 | TGCAGCGCCAAGACCCCGGGTCACCAATACAATGAGCAGTTCTTC | CSAKTPGHQYNEQFF
. | . | TRBJ1-1 | TRBV6-1 | TGTGCCAGCAGACGTCCTGAGAACACTGAAGCTTTCTTT | CASRRPENTEAFF
. | . | TRBJ2-7 | TRBV7-9 | TGTGCCAGCAGCCGGACCGGCAGTACCTACGAGCAGTACTTC | CASSRTGSTYEQYF
. | . | TRBJ1-1 | TRBV4-3 | TGCGCCAGCAGCCAAGATCGACCCACTGAAGCTTTCTTT | CASSQDRPTEAFF
. | TRBD2 | TRBJ2-7 | TRBV28 | TGTGCCACTTTAGCGGGAGTCGGGTACGAGCAGTACTTC | CATLAGVGYEQYF
once | . | TRBJ2-3 | TRBV19 | TGTGCCAGCTCAGTCGGGGATCTTAGCACAGATACGCAGTATTTT | CASSVGDLSTDTQYF
. | . | TRBJ1-1 | TRBV7-8 | TGTGCCAGCAGCCCTATACAGGCCTTGAACACTGAAGCTTTCTTT | CASSPIQALNTEAFF
. | . | TRBJ1-2 | TRBV27 | TGTGCCAGCAGTTTATCGAGGGGACATGGCTACACCTTC | CASSLSRGHGYTF
once | . | TRBJ2-4 | TRBV7-9 | TGTGCCAGCAGCCACATGACCAATAGTATTCTTCAGTACTTC | CASSHMTNSILQYF
. | TRBD2 | TRBJ2-7 | TRBV10-3 | TGTGCCATCAGTGGTCGGGACTATGCGTACGAGCAGTACTTC | CAISGRDYAYEQYF
. | . | TRBJ2-5 | TRBV11-1 | TGTGCCAGCAGTTGGTACCAAGAGACCCAGTACTTC | CASSWYQETQYF
. | . | TRBJ1-3 | TRBV28 | TGTGCCAGCAAAGGGACGCCGGACCTGTCTGGAAACACCATATATTTT | CASKGTPDLSGNTIYF